Below are 27 T cell receptor beta chains sequenced from a single sample in a study of blood T cell repertoires in COVID-19. The table came from immunoSEQ multiplex PCR; TCRdb's copy has only in-frame clones and leaves some out. In the table there are roughly 260,000 clones, more than 70% of which are singletons. The sample was peripheral blood. These receptors were obtained from a woman between 18 and 29 years old with acute or convalescent COVID-19.

This clone was observed a single time. This rearrangement joins TRBV6-2 or TRBV6-3 to TRBJ1-6; D ambiguous. Germline CDR1 reads MNHEY; CDR2 reads SVGEGT. V shed 2 bases and J shed 8 bases, with 13 bases lying between them. The CDR3 runs to 15 residues. CDR3 sequence: CASSYLTPSDSPLHF. CDR3 DNA: TGTGCCAGCAGTTACCTTACACCAAGCGATTCACCCCTCCACTTT.

The chain uses TRBV5-4 and TRBJ2-1; 7 nucleotides line up with TRBD2. Per the germline V gene, CDR1 is SGHNT and CDR2 is YYREEE (reference sequence). CDR3 length: 16 residues. With V trimmed by 4 bases and J by 6 bases, 13 bases remained unmatched. Written as DNA, the CDR3 is TGTGCCAGCAGCCCGGCGTTTGGCGGGGGATGCAATGAGCAGTTCTTC. This gives the protein CASSPAFGGGCNEQFF.

This chain links TRBV7-2 with TRBJ1-1; D unclear. Germline CDR1 SGHTA, CDR2 FQGNSA. Trimming took off 6 bases at V and 2 bases at J, with 7 bases between the two ends. The CDR3 runs 12 residues. CDR3 sequence: CASSYYNTEAFF. For the CDR3, the DNA is TGTGCCAGCAGTTATTATAACACTGAAGCTTTCTTT.

This clone showed up just once. This chain joins TRBV5-6 and TRBJ1-4; TRBD1 aligns across 10 bases. Germline CDR1 is SGHDT and CDR2 is YYEEEE. The CDR3 is 15 amino acids. With V trimmed by 0 bases and J by 8 bases, 4 bases remained unmatched. CDR3 loop: CASSLVGDRGEKLFF. CDR3 DNA: TGTGCCAGCAGCTTGGTGGGGGACAGGGGAGAAAAACTGTTTTTT.

The rearrangement links TRBV2 to TRBJ1-1, with D uncertain. The CDR3 has 12 residues. CDR1 and CDR2 from the germline V gene are SNHLY and FYNNEI. Trimming removed 7 bases from V and 1 base from J, with 7 bases in between. This chain's CDR3 is CASTLANTEAFF. In DNA, the CDR3 is TGTGCCAGCACCCTAGCGAACACTGAAGCTTTCTTT.

The chain joins TRBV27 to TRBJ2-7, with 9 nucleotides matching TRBD1. CDR1 is MNHEY, CDR2 SMNVEV, per germline (reference sequence). The J segment lost 3 bases and the V segment lost 5 bases, leaving 5 bases of the junction unmatched. CDR3 length: 14 residues. The CDR3 DNA is TGTGCCAGCAGTCTACGGACAGGGGTCTACGAGCAGTACTTC. This gives the protein CASSLRTGVYEQYF.

The rearrangement joins TRBV25-1 to TRBJ2-1, with 7 bases lining up with TRBD2. Trimming at V came to 3 bases and at J to 3 bases, leaving 8 bases not matched to a gene. Germline CDR1 MGHDK, CDR2 SYGVNS. The CDR3 runs to 16 residues. CDR3 sequence (DNA): TGTGCCAGCAGTGACTGGGGGACTAATGACTACAATGAGCAGTTCTTC. Its translation is CASSDWGTNDYNEQFF.

V and J are TRBV6-2 or TRBV6-3 and TRBJ1-1; maybe TRBD1 (5 bases). Germline V gives CDR1 MNHEY, CDR2 SVGEGT. The CDR3 consists of 14 residues. V dropped 4 bases and J dropped 2 bases, with 11 bases sitting between them. The CDR3 loop reads CASSWGGVNTEAFF. In nucleotides, the CDR3 is TGTGCCAGCAGTTGGGGAGGGGTCAACACTGAAGCTTTCTTT.

The chain couples TRBV6-5 to TRBJ1-5; no clear D gene. Trimming pared 3 bases from V and 2 bases from J, leaving 11 bases between. The CDR3 covers 15 residues. The V gene's germline CDR1 is MNHEY and CDR2 SVGAGI. The CDR3 is CASSYDSLGNQPQHF. CDR3 bases: TGTGCCAGCAGTTATGACTCCCTGGGCAATCAGCCCCAGCATTTT.

The genes are TRBV10-2 and TRBJ2-7; 11 bases match TRBD1. V gave up 10 bases and J gave up 7 bases; unmatched junction bases: 12. CDR1 and CDR2 from the germline V gene are WSHSY and SAAADI. The CDR3 is made up of 14 amino acids. CDR3 loop: CATLGQGGTGEQYF. The CDR3 coding sequence is TGCGCCACCCTGGGACAGGGGGGAACCGGGGAGCAGTACTTC.

The chain recombines TRBV2 with TRBJ2-1; no clear D. CDR1 SNHLY and CDR2 FYNNEI come from the germline V gene. V lost 7 bases and J 0 bases, leaving 10 bases between the germline ends. The CDR3 contains 14 residues. The CDR3 sequence is CASIEESSYNEQFF. The CDR3 DNA reads as TGTGCCAGCATCGAGGAAAGCTCCTACAATGAGCAGTTCTTC.

The chain employs TRBV13 and TRBJ1-1, with D possibly matching TRBD1 (6 bases). Germline V gene lookup returns CDR1 PRHDT and CDR2 FYEKMQ (reference sequence). The CDR3 spans 14 residues. Between the trimmed V and J ends, which lost 5 bases and 7 bases, there was a span of 17 bases. CDR3 bases: TGTGCCAGCAGCCGTCGGACAGTGAAAGATGAAGCTTTCTTT. Encoded protein: CASSRRTVKDEAFF.

The rearrangement uses TRBV2 and TRBJ1-2; TRBD1 agrees at 8 bases. Losses at the gene ends were 5 bases for V and 8 bases for J; bases not matched to a gene: 7. The CDR3 is made up of 13 amino acids. The V gene's germline CDR1 is SNHLY and CDR2 FYNNEI. CDR3 loop: CASSPGGSFGYTF. The CDR3 DNA is TGTGCCAGCAGTCCAGGGGGCTCGTTCGGCTACACCTTC.

The V gene is TRBV2, the J gene TRBJ1-1; D remains unclear. Germline V gene data show CDR1 as SNHLY and CDR2 as FYNNEI. The germline V and J ends were trimmed by 2 bases and 5 bases, with 15 bases remaining between them. The CDR3 is made up of 15 amino acids. The CDR3 DNA follows: TGTGCCAGCAGTGAACGAGTGGGCGTTAGGACTGAAGCTTTCTTT. This encodes CASSERVGVRTEAFF.

The J gene is TRBJ1-6, the V gene TRBV6-5; the D gene is possibly TRBD1 (6 bases). CDR1 and CDR2 from the germline V gene are MNHEY and SVGAGI. The CDR3 spans 14 residues. CDR3 loop: CATRGGGSSSPLHF. The CDR3 nucleotides are TGTGCGACTAGGGGGGGCGGATCAAGTTCACCCCTCCACTTT.

The chain is built from TRBV6-2 or TRBV6-3 and TRBJ1-1; TRBD1 is a possible D gene (5 bases). This CDR3 contains 18 residues. Germline V gene lookup returns CDR1 MNHEY and CDR2 SVGEGT. The V end was cut by 0 bases, the J end by 3 bases, with 20 bases between. As DNA, the CDR3 is TGTGCCAGCAGTTACTCATTTTCGGCAGGGCGAGGTGACACTGAAGCTTTCTTT. Its protein is CASSYSFSAGRGDTEAFF.

The rearrangement links TRBV5-4 to TRBJ2-5; 7 bases are a match to TRBD1. V lost 4 bases, J lost 5 bases, and 8 bases stayed unmatched. CDR3 length equals 14 residues. Germline V CDR1 and CDR2: SGHNT, YYREEE (reference sequence). In DNA form, the CDR3 reads TGTGCCAGCAGCGTCGAGACAGGGTTGGAGACCCAGTACTTC. As protein: CASSVETGLETQYF.

V is TRBV5-1 and J is TRBJ1-1; no clear D. This CDR3 is 13 amino acids long. The V gene lost 2 bases and the J gene lost 5 bases, with 10 bases spanning the gap. Germline V CDR1 and CDR2: SGHRS, YFSETQ. DNA of the CDR3: TGCGCCAGCAGCTTTGAGGGTAAGACTGAAGCTTTCTTT. It codes for CASSFEGKTEAFF.

The chain joins TRBV27 to TRBJ1-1; D not resolved. Per germline, CDR1 MNHEY and CDR2 SMNVEV (reference sequence). Deletions cut 5 bases from V and 9 bases from J, with 19 bases between. This CDR3 comprises 14 residues. The CDR3 DNA follows: TGTGCCAGCAGTCCCAACCTTCGAGAGATTAAAGCTTTCTTT. It is translated as CASSPNLREIKAFF.

A word on this clone: Distinct nucleotide sequences in the sample also encode this CDR3. The rearrangement joins TRBV10-3 to TRBJ2-3; TRBD1 might be the D (5 bases). V was clipped by 4 bases and J by 1 base, with 9 bases between them. Germline CDR1 reads ENHRY; CDR2 reads SYGVKD. The CDR3 sequence is 14 residues long. The CDR3 here is CAISGGSGTDTQYF. Here the CDR3 DNA reads TGTGCCATCAGTGGGGGCTCCGGCACAGATACGCAGTATTTT.

The V call is TRBV20-1, the J call TRBJ1-5; D gene uncertain. The CDR3 has 15 amino acids. Germline values: CDR1 DFQATT, CDR2 SNEGSKA (reference sequence). V was cut by 3 bases and J by 10 bases, with 22 bases left in between. The CDR3 bases are TGCAGTGCTAGTTCGGCGACTGCCGGGTTCTATCCCCAGCATTTT. Translation gives CSASSATAGFYPQHF.

V usage is TRBV7-2 and J usage is TRBJ1-5; TRBD1 is a possible D gene (6 bases). The germline V gene has CDR1 SGHTA and CDR2 FQGNSA. This CDR3 has 16 amino acids. Between the trimmed V and J ends, which lost 3 bases and 0 bases, there was a span of 12 bases. The CDR3 bases are TGTGCCAGCAGCTTGGCAGGGGTGGGTAGCAATCAGCCCCAGCATTTT. Its translation: CASSLAGVGSNQPQHF.

The chain carries TRBV6-2 or TRBV6-3 and TRBJ1-1; no reliable D call. The V gene lost 6 bases and the J gene lost 1 base, with 15 bases spanning the gap. The CDR3 contains 15 residues. Per germline, CDR1 MNHEY and CDR2 SVGEGT. CDR3 protein: CASSQPGSGNTEAFF. As DNA, the CDR3 is TGTGCCAGCAGCCAACCGGGGTCCGGGAACACTGAAGCTTTCTTT.

As to this clone: The sample holds other DNA sequences that translate to the same CDR3. The rearrangement links TRBV28 to TRBJ2-6; 8 positions match TRBD1. V lost 4 bases and J lost 2; bases outside the gene matches: 1. The V gene's germline CDR1 is MDHEN and CDR2 SYDVKM. The CDR3 consists of 15 residues. In DNA form, the CDR3 reads TGTGCCAGCAGTTCACAGGGGGCTGGGGCCAACGTCCTGACTTTC. Translation gives CASSSQGAGANVLTF.

The sample holds a few counts of this clone. The chain is built from TRBV19 and TRBJ2-1, with TRBD1 matching over 8 bases. V shed 6 bases and J 8 bases; nucleotides not matched to a gene: 3. The CDR3 totals 12 residues. CDR1 is LNHDA and CDR2 is SQIVND in the germline V gene (reference sequence). The CDR3 nucleotides read TGTGCCAGTAGATCACAGGGGGATGAGCAGTTCTTC. This gives the protein CASRSQGDEQFF.

This chain links TRBV18 with TRBJ2-7, with D perhaps matching TRBD1 (6 bases). V was trimmed by 5 bases and J by 1 base, leaving 12 bases between them. The CDR3 runs to 14 residues. Germline CDR1 KGHSH, CDR2 LQKENI. The CDR3 here is CASSIVDRSYEQYF. CDR3 bases: TGTGCCAGCTCAATCGTAGACAGGTCCTACGAGCAGTACTTC.

The sample holds a few counts of this clone. J is TRBJ2-1 and V is TRBV29-1; 9 bases align to TRBD1. Trimming at V came to 3 bases and at J to 4 bases, leaving 10 bases not matched to a gene. The CDR3 is made up of 16 amino acids. The germline V gene has CDR1 SQVTM and CDR2 ANQGSEA. CDR3 sequence (DNA): TGCAGCGTTGAGCCCCGGGACAGGGATCGGTACAATGAGCAGTTCTTC. It yields the protein CSVEPRDRDRYNEQFF.